Shown below are 8 T cell receptor beta chains from a single sample sequenced in a study of regulatory T cells in long-lasting Graves disease. As to time point: persistent/refractory GD, antithyroid drugs over 5 years with positive TRAb. PBMCs were the source of the RNA used for TCR sequencing. The authors built TCR beta libraries using iRepertoire HTBI primers and Arm-PCR of CDR3 regions. Using its own MiXCR run on the multiplex PCR reads, TCRdb lists one record per CDR3 protein. The sample holds under 500,000 distinct CDR3 sequences, around 21% seen once. Sequenced here: peripheral blood mononuclear cells (PBMCs), sampled when the disease was refractory, from a patient treated with antithyroid drugs. These TCRs come from a female donor with Graves disease.

The chain employs TRBV18 and TRBJ1-3; D is possibly TRBD1 (6 bases). The CDR3 spans 13 residues. Germline loops: CDR1 KGHSH, CDR2 LQKENI. V was trimmed by 8 bases and J by 2 bases, leaving 10 bases between them. The CDR3 reads CASHRVAGNTIYF. As DNA, the CDR3 is TGTGCCAGCCACAGGGTAGCTGGAAACACCATATATTTT.

This clonotype has at least ten counts. The CDR3 protein is CASSLRGLPYEQYF. Written as DNA, the CDR3 is TGTGCCAGCAGCTTAAGAGGTTTACCGTACGAGCAGTACTTC. The gene calls are TRBV7-2 and TRBJ2-7; D call uncertain. The CDR3 is 14 residues long. The V end lost 2 bases, the J end lost 4 bases, and 12 bases lay between the germline ends. Germline CDR1 SGHTA, CDR2 FQGNSA.

The rearrangement joins TRBV9 to TRBJ2-7; 8 bases line up with TRBD1. CDR3 length equals 15 residues. J lost 6 bases, V lost 5 bases, and 13 bases had no gene match. CDR1 and CDR2 from the germline V gene are SGDLS and YYNGEE. CDR3 residues: CASSSGGNSLGEQYF. CDR3 nucleotides: TGTGCCAGCAGTTCAGGGGGCAACTCCCTGGGCGAGCAGTACTTC. The full variable domain, in which reference TRBV9 and TRBJ2-7 provide the parts outside the CDR3, is DSGVTQTPKHLITATGQRVTLRCSPRSGDLSVYWYQQSLDQGLQFLIQYYNGEERAKGNILERFSAQQFPDLHSELNLSSLELGDSALYFCASSSGGNSLGEQYFGPGTRLTVT.

This clonotype has at least ten counts. V and J are TRBV2 and TRBJ2-7; D perhaps matches TRBD2 (5 bases). Germline loops: CDR1 SNHLY, CDR2 FYNNEI. The CDR3 consists of 13 residues. Deletions cut 4 bases from V and 4 bases from J, with 11 bases between. Here the CDR3 reads CASSGLAEYEQYF. CDR3 bases: TGTGCCAGCAGTGGGCTAGCTGAGTACGAGCAGTACTTC.

This clonotype was detected a few times. The chain employs TRBV3-1 and TRBJ1-6; TRBD1 might be the D (6 bases). V was cut by 3 bases and J by 6 bases, with 12 bases left in between. Germline V gene lookup returns CDR1 LGHDT and CDR2 YNNKEL (reference sequence). The CDR3 consists of 15 residues. The CDR3 DNA is TGTGCCAGCAGCCAGTCAAGGGGGTTTAATTCACCCCTCCACTTT. The encoded protein is CASSQSRGFNSPLHF.

This clonotype was recorded at least ten times. This chain links TRBV20-1 with TRBJ2-2; D unclear. CDR1 DFQATT and CDR2 SNEGSKA come from the germline V gene (reference sequence). The CDR3 is 13 residues long. V gave up 1 base and J gave up 9 bases, with 12 bases separating them. The CDR3 region is CSARVGGSRELFF. CDR3 in DNA: TGCAGTGCTAGAGTGGGTGGGTCCCGGGAGCTGTTTTTT.

This clonotype has a count of ten or more. The CDR3 here is CASRLGTGGAYEQYF. CDR3 bases: TGTGCCAGCAGACTCGGGACAGGGGGTGCCTACGAGCAGTACTTC. The rearrangement uses TRBV2 and TRBJ2-7; 11 nucleotides align to TRBD1. The CDR3 length is 15 residues. Per germline, CDR1 SNHLY and CDR2 FYNNEI. Losses at the gene ends were 6 bases for V and 2 bases for J; bases not matched to a gene: 6.

There are a few counts of this clonotype. The chain recombines TRBV12-3 or TRBV12-4 with TRBJ2-1; a possible D gene is TRBD2 (6 bases). V lost 6 bases and J lost 7, with 16 bases in between. The CDR3 has 14 residues. CDR3 sequence: CASSPVLGGNEQFF. The CDR3 DNA is TGTGCCAGCAGCCCGGTACTTGGGGGGAATGAGCAGTTCTTC.